The rows below give T cell receptor beta chains drawn from one sample of a study of blood T cell repertoires in COVID-19. The assay was immunoSEQ multiplex PCR, and TCRdb's table has in-frame clones only and misses some. The sample has approximately 3,000 clones, 80% to 90% seen once. The sample was peripheral blood. The origin of the receptors is a human donor with active COVID-19. The donor label of this sample is uncertain. The CDR3 runs from the conserved cysteine through the conserved F or W. D genes are given only for firm matches. Part of the rows lack a size; the others show once, few, many or a class for expanded clones.

V	size	D	J	CDR3	DNA
TRBV6-5	NA	NA	TRBJ1-6	CASSYVLTGRGSPLHF	TGTGCCAGCAGTTACGTACTAACAGGGAGGGGTTCACCCCTCCACTTT
TRBV28	NA	TRBD1	TRBJ1-5	CASSRGTADRRQPQHF	TGTGCCAGCAGCCGCGGGACAGCGGATAGGAGACAGCCCCAGCATTTT
TRBV7-9	NA	NA	TRBJ2-1	CASSFVLDNEQFF	TGTGCCAGCAGCTTTGTTCTAGACAATGAGCAGTTCTTC
TRBV7-2	NA	TRBD1	TRBJ2-3	CASSRRDSSTDTQYF	TGTGCCAGCAGCCGCCGGGACAGCAGCACAGATACGCAGTATTTT
TRBV27	once	NA	TRBJ1-5	CASRGGWAQPQHF	TGTGCCAGCAGAGGAGGGTGGGCTCAGCCCCAGCATTTT
TRBV14	NA	TRBD1	TRBJ2-4	CASSHLTGGIDIQYF	TGTGCCAGCAGCCACCTTACAGGGGGCATCGACATTCAGTACTTC
TRBV19	NA	NA	TRBJ1-1	CASSTGLYLNTEAFF	TGTGCCAGTAGTACAGGGCTTTACTTGAACACTGAAGCTTTCTTT
TRBV10-3	NA	NA	TRBJ2-2	CAISTAGDQNTGELFF	TGTGCCATCAGCACCGCAGGGGACCAGAACACCGGGGAGCTGTTTTTT
TRBV28	NA	NA	TRBJ2-3	CASSPPRVDTQYF	TGTGCCAGCAGCCCTCCCAGGGTGGATACGCAGTATTTT
TRBV7-2	NA	TRBD1	TRBJ1-6	CASSLDGDRGNSPLHF	TGTGCCAGCAGCTTAGACGGGGACAGGGGCAATTCACCCCTCCACTTT
TRBV6-6	NA	TRBD2	TRBJ2-3	CASSTGTSGGAQYF	TGTGCCAGCAGTACTGGGACTAGCGGGGGAGCGCAGTATTTT
TRBV7-8	NA	NA	TRBJ1-3	CASSLGPSGNTIYF	TGTGCCAGCAGCTTGGGGCCCTCTGGAAACACCATATATTTT
TRBV6-5	NA	NA	TRBJ1-6	CASSSELGARSPLHF	TGTGCCAGCAGTTCCGAACTTGGGGCTAGGTCACCCCTCCACTTT
TRBV11-3	NA	TRBD2	TRBJ2-2	CASSLGLGNTGELFF	TGTGCCAGCAGCCTGGGACTAGGGAACACCGGGGAGCTGTTTTTT
TRBV4-2	few	TRBD1	TRBJ1-6	CASSQEEGTENSPLHF	TGTGCCAGCAGCCAAGAAGAAGGGACAGAGAATTCACCCCTCCACTTT
TRBV23-1	NA	TRBD2	TRBJ2-2	CASSQPPTSGRYRGAVF	TGCGCCAGCAGTCAACCCCCGACTAGCGGGAGGTACCGGGGAGCTGTTTTT
TRBV7-3	NA	TRBD1	TRBJ2-1	CASSLNGGQFNEQFF	TGTGCCAGCAGCTTAAATGGGGGACAGTTCAATGAGCAGTTCTTC
TRBV7-3	NA	NA	TRBJ2-3	CASSLGSASTDTQYF	TGTGCCAGCAGCCTAGGAAGCGCTAGCACAGATACGCAGTATTTT
TRBV7-9	NA	TRBD1	TRBJ2-4	CADRAIAKNIQYF	TGTGCCGACAGGGCGATAGCCAAAAACATTCAGTACTTC
TRBV9	NA	TRBD1	TRBJ1-4	CASSVGTGRNSNEKLFF	TGTGCCAGCAGCGTCGGGACAGGTCGGAATTCTAATGAAAAACTGTTTTTT
TRBV12-3/TRBV12-4	NA	NA	TRBJ2-1	CASTERTNEQFF	TGTGCCAGCACCGAGCGGACCAATGAGCAGTTCTTC
TRBV27	once	NA	TRBJ1-2	CASREGRYGYTF	TGTGCCAGCAGGGAGGGACGGTATGGCTACACCTTC